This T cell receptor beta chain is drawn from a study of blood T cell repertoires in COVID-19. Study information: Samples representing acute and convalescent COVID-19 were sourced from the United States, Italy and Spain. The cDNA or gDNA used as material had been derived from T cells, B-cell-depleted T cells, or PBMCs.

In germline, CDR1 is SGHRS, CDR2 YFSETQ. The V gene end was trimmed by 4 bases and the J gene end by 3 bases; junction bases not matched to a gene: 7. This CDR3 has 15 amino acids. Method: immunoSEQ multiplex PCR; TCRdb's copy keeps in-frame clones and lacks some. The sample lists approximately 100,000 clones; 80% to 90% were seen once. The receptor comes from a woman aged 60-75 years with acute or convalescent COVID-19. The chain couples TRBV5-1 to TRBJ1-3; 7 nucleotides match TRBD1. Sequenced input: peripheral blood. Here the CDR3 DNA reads TGCGCCAGCAGCCTAATCCAGGGGGATGGAAACACCATATATTTT. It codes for CASSLIQGDGNTIYF.